Below are 19 T cell receptor beta chains sequenced from a single sample in a study of T-cell memory formation after mild COVID-19. MiXCR was run by TCRdb on the 5' RACE reads, yielding one entry per CDR3 protein. The data show tens of thousands of distinct CDR3 sequences, over 9.5% seen once. The material sequenced was PBMCs or a T cell subset sorted from them (not recorded which). The source of these receptors is a man aged 18-30 years who had mild COVID-19 (a few samples of this study predate the infection). Cell type and time point are not known.

This clonotype came up many times. This chain links TRBV4-3 with TRBJ2-6; D call uncertain. The CDR3 runs to 16 residues. From germline, CDR1 is LGHNA and CDR2 YSLEER. V lost 0 bases and J 0 bases, leaving 6 bases between the germline ends. The CDR3 sequence: CASSQEGPSGANVLTF. For the CDR3, the DNA is TGCGCCAGCAGCCAAGAAGGCCCCTCTGGGGCCAACGTCCTGACTTTC.

This clonotype was detected ten times or more. This chain links TRBV7-3 with TRBJ2-3; a weak D match, TRBD1 (5 bases). The V end was cut by 1 base, the J end by 1 base, with 9 bases between. CDR1 and CDR2 from the germline V gene are SGHTA and FQGTGA. CDR3 length equals 15 residues. The CDR3, as DNA: TGTGCCAGCAGCTTAATGGGCAGGGGCACAGATACGCAGTATTTT. Encoded protein: CASSLMGRGTDTQYF. Variable domain in full (rest from reference TRBV7-3 and TRBJ2-3): GAGVSQTPSNKVTEKGKYVELRCDPISGHTALYWYRQSLGQGPEFLIYFQGTGAADDSGLPNDRFFAVRPEGSVSTLKIQRTERGDSAVYLCASSLMGRGTDTQYFGPGTRLTVL.

This clonotype was recorded at least ten times. The chain uses TRBV7-2 and TRBJ2-7; TRBD2 matches 8 bases. The junction had 14 bases not matched to a gene; V was cut back by 3 bases and J by 7 bases. From germline, CDR1 is SGHTA and CDR2 FQGNSA. CDR3 length: 16 amino acids. The CDR3 loop reads CASSFNPLAGGQEQYF. DNA for the CDR3: TGTGCCAGCAGCTTCAATCCCCTCGCGGGGGGCCAAGAGCAGTACTTC.

This clonotype was counted at least ten times. The rearrangement links TRBV19 to TRBJ2-1; D may correspond to TRBD1 or TRBD2 (5 bases each). CDR1 and CDR2 from the germline V gene are LNHDA and SQIVND (reference sequence). The CDR3 extends over 17 amino acids. Trimming removed 2 bases at V and 0 bases at J, with 14 bases between. The CDR3 sequence is CASSIRAWGSSYNEQFF. CDR3 sequence (DNA): TGTGCCAGTAGTATACGAGCTTGGGGGAGCTCCTACAATGAGCAGTTCTTC.

By sample share, this clonotype is medium-sized (0.01 to 0.1%). This chain uses TRBV25-1 with TRBJ1-5, with D possibly being TRBD1 (5 bases). V was clipped by 3 bases and J by 1 base, with 13 bases between them. Germline loops: CDR1 MGHDK, CDR2 SYGVNS. The CDR3 loop spans 16 amino acids. CDR3 residues: CASSDRAWDSNQPQHF. The DNA for the CDR3 is TGTGCCAGCAGTGACCGGGCCTGGGACAGCAATCAGCCCCAGCATTTT.

This clonotype was seen at least ten times. The gene calls are TRBV5-1 and TRBJ2-7; D is uncertain. Germline V gene sequence: CDR1 SGHRS, CDR2 YFSETQ. The ends were cut back, 0 bases at V and 0 bases at J, with 7 bases in the middle. This CDR3 is 14 amino acids long. Written as DNA, the CDR3 is TGCGCCAGCAGCTTGGATCCGAGCTCCTACGAGCAGTACGTC. This codes for CASSLDPSSYEQYV.

This clonotype has a count of ten or more. The J gene is TRBJ2-3, the V gene TRBV28, with D possibly TRBD1 on 6 matching bases. V lost 5 bases to trimming and J lost 5 bases, with 14 bases between them. Per the germline V gene, CDR1 is MDHEN and CDR2 is SYDVKM. This CDR3 has 14 residues. The CDR3 loop is CASSTTGSQDTQYF. The CDR3 DNA reads TGTGCCAGCAGTACAACAGGGAGTCAAGATACGCAGTATTTT.

This clonotype was seen only a few times. The chain recombines TRBV19 with TRBJ2-3, with unresolved D. CDR1 LNHDA and CDR2 SQIVND come from the germline V gene (reference sequence). V lost 5 bases to trimming and J lost 6 bases, with 9 bases between them. The CDR3 loop spans 12 amino acids. Here the CDR3 reads CASSLHLDTQYF. CDR3 bases: TGTGCCAGTAGTCTCCACTTGGATACGCAGTATTTT.

Ten or more counts support this clonotype. The chain recombines TRBV5-1 with TRBJ1-5; D not resolved. The CDR3 length is 15 residues. The germline V gene encodes CDR1 SGHRS and CDR2 YFSETQ. Trimming took 4 bases from V and 7 from J, leaving 18 bases between them. CDR3 nucleotides: TGCGCCAGCAGCCCGACATCAGGTCCTGGACAGCCCCAGCATTTT. Translated, it gives CASSPTSGPGQPQHF.

This clonotype has just a few counts. The chain is built from TRBV19 and TRBJ2-1; 9 nucleotides align to TRBD2. After removal of 2 bases from V and 5 bases from J, the junction contained 4 bases not matched to a gene. CDR3 length: 15 residues. Germline V gives CDR1 LNHDA, CDR2 SQIVND (reference sequence). The CDR3 DNA follows: TGTGCCAGTAGTATACTAGCGGGGCTTAACAATGAGCAGTTCTTC. Its translation: CASSILAGLNNEQFF.

This clonotype showed up many times. The chain has TRBV9 and TRBJ1-3; D remains unclear. In germline, CDR1 is SGDLS, CDR2 YYNGEE. The CDR3 totals 17 residues. V lost 2 bases and J lost 2, with 17 bases in between. The CDR3 sequence: CASSVSSVGQTGNTIYF. As DNA, the CDR3 is TGTGCCAGCAGCGTGTCTTCGGTTGGGCAGACTGGAAACACCATATATTTT.

This clonotype occurred many times. The CDR3 DNA reads as TGCAGTGCCAGGCCGGCGGGGGGTACGCAGTATTTT. This encodes CSARPAGGTQYF. The V and J genes are TRBV20-1 and TRBJ2-3; 8 bases match TRBD2. V dropped 6 bases and J dropped 8; count of bases not matched to a gene: 7. The CDR3 contains 12 residues. From germline, CDR1 is DFQATT and CDR2 SNEGSKA (reference sequence).

This clonotype was found many times. The V and J genes are TRBV3-1 and TRBJ2-6; no reliable D call. Germline V gene sequence: CDR1 LGHDT, CDR2 YNNKEL (reference sequence). There are 16 residues in the CDR3. V was shortened by 2 bases and J by 4 bases, with 12 bases between the two germline ends. CDR3 amino acids: CASSQSVVRGANVLTF. The DNA of the CDR3 is TGTGCCAGCAGCCAAAGTGTGGTTCGGGGGGCCAACGTCCTGACTTTC.

This clonotype has a count of ten or more. This sequence joins TRBV28 and TRBJ2-3; D is possibly TRBD1 or TRBD2 (6 bases each). The CDR3 is 14 residues long. Germline CDR1 MDHEN, CDR2 SYDVKM. Trimming took 9 bases from V and 5 from J, leaving 18 bases between them. CDR3 in DNA: TGTGCCAGTTCTAGTCGGGGGACACAAGATACGCAGTATTTT. This encodes CASSSRGTQDTQYF.

This clonotype was found many times. The chain has TRBV24-1 and TRBJ1-5; 8 nucleotides match TRBD1. Germline-derived CDR1 and CDR2 are KGHDR and SFDVKD. Trimming took 4 bases from V and 3 from J; bases not matched to a gene: 7. The CDR3 spans 16 residues. CDR3 region: CATSDPRQGINQPQHF. The CDR3 nucleotides are TGTGCCACCAGTGACCCTAGACAGGGGATCAATCAGCCCCAGCATTTT.

This clonotype occurred many times. In nucleotides, the CDR3 is TGTGCCAGCAGCCTCGGGGTGGATACGCAGTATTTT. Its translation: CASSLGVDTQYF. The rearrangement uses TRBV7-6 and TRBJ2-3; a weak D match, TRBD2 (5 bases). CDR1 is SGHVS, CDR2 FNYEAQ, per germline. V shed 5 bases and J shed 6 bases, with 9 bases lying between them. The length of the CDR3 is 12 residues.

This clonotype was counted at least ten times. This sequence joins TRBV3-1 and TRBJ2-5, with TRBD1 matching over 8 bases. The CDR3 is made up of 14 amino acids. Losses at the gene ends were 3 bases for V and 5 bases for J; bases not matched to a gene: 5. Germline V gene sequence: CDR1 LGHDT, CDR2 YNNKEL (reference sequence). The CDR3: CASSHDRGRETQYF. The CDR3 region has the DNA TGTGCCAGCAGCCACGACAGGGGTCGGGAGACCCAGTACTTC.

This clonotype was detected ten times or more. CDR3 nucleotide sequence: TGTGCCAGCAGCGGGACTAACAATGAGCAGTTCTTC. Its protein product is CASSGTNNEQFF. The gene calls are TRBV9 and TRBJ2-1; possibly TRBD2 for D (6 bases). The CDR3 length is 12 residues. Germline V gene lookup returns CDR1 SGDLS and CDR2 YYNGEE. Trimming cost V 3 bases and J 5 bases, with 6 bases left between them.

This clonotype was detected ten times or more. The chain joins TRBV6-2 or TRBV6-3 to TRBJ2-4; D gene unclear. V shed 10 bases and J shed 0 bases, with 13 bases lying between them. Germline assignment: CDR1 MNHEY and CDR2 SVGEGT. The CDR3 contains 14 residues. The CDR3 loop reads CATSMDSAKNIQYF. The DNA of the CDR3 is TGTGCCACCAGCATGGATTCAGCCAAAAACATTCAGTACTTC.